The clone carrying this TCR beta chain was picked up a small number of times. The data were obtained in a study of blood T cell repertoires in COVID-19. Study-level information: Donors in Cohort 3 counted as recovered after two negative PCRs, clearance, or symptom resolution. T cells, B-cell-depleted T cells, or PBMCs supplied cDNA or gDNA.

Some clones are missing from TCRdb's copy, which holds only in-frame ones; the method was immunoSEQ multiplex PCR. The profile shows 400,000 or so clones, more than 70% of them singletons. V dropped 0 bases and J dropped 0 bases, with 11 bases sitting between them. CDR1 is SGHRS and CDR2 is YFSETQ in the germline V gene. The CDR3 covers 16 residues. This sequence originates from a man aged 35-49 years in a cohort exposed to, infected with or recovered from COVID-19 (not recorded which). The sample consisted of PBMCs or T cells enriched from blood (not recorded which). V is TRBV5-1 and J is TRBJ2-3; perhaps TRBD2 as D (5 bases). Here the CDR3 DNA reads TGCGCCAGCAGCTTGGCCCTAGCAGCTAGCACAGATACGCAGTATTTT. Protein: CASSLALAASTDTQYF.